The T cell receptor (beta chain) under discussion was sequenced for a study of shared clonotypes between healthy human individuals. Germline V gene sequence: CDR1 SEHNR, CDR2 FQNEAQ (reference sequence). V lost 2 bases, J lost 5 bases, and 12 bases stayed unmatched. The CDR3 extends over 16 amino acids. This clone was observed once. The assay was immunoSEQ multiplex PCR, and TCRdb's table has in-frame clones only and misses some. Seen here are about 1.1 million clones, approximately 75% observed once, and the top ten hold roughly 0.83%. V gene TRBV7-9 combines with J gene TRBJ2-7; 7 nucleotides align to TRBD1. Sample: memory CD4+ T cells from PBMCs. Subset reported: CD45RA-negative fraction. The TCR was taken from a man aged 18 to 29 in good health. Some clones in this sample may be carry-over from other donors' samples. The CDR3 spells CASSLTGAMRVDEQYF. The DNA for the CDR3 is TGTGCCAGCAGCTTAACAGGGGCCATGAGAGTCGACGAGCAGTACTTC.